Sequencing of this T cell receptor (beta chain) was carried out in a study of blood T cells in healthy people across ages. Regarding the study as a whole: With donor CMV status unknown, expanded clonotype changes were possibly confounded.

Combining a sample-barcoded 5' primer with a J-beta primer mix, a second PCR ran for about 7 to 12 cycles. TCRdb re-derived calls from the 5' RACE reads in MiXCR, one entry per CDR3 protein. Of about 680,000 distinct CDR3 sequences listed, around 45% are singletons. The length of the CDR3 is 15 residues. The germline CDR1 and CDR2 sequences are GTSNPN and SVGIG (reference sequence). In its sample, this clonotype was seen a few times. Its antigen remains unknown. Drawing of peripheral blood yielded about 10 milliliters from each donor. Per-sample yields of isolated PBMCs were at least 6 million. This receptor was obtained from a woman aged 55-70 years in good health. The source material was blood. The V and J genes are TRBV30 and TRBJ2-4, with TRBD2 identical over 9 bases. The end of the DNA aligns better with TRBJ2-7, so the J call may be wrong. The CDR3 here is CAWSVWLAGTYEQYF. The CDR3 DNA is TGTGCCTGGAGTGTATGGCTAGCGGGAACCTACGAGCAGTACTTC.